This T cell receptor (beta chain) was sequenced during a study of identical twins. The donor group consisted entirely of healthy Caucasians. TCRdb called the 5' RACE reads again in MiXCR, with one record for every CDR3 protein. The sample shows some 1,600,000 distinct CDR3 sequences, roughly 35% of them seen only once. Points from the study as a whole: Insertions were fewer in abundant cord blood beta clonotypes, whereas memory repertoires showed none of this pattern. Potential partial confounding of zero-insertion analyses by invariant MAIT and iNKT cells was noted.

The V and J ends lost 3 bases and 6 bases, in that order; junction bases with no gene match: 7. Looked up from germline, CDR1 is DFQATT and CDR2 is SNEGSKA (reference sequence). CDR3 length: 15 amino acids. This clonotype was found a few times. Its matching antigen is unknown. The chain carries TRBV20-1 and TRBJ2-1; 11 bases are a match to TRBD2. This receptor was taken from a newborn girl in good health. The sample taken for sequencing was cord blood. CDR3 sequence: CSASRLAGNGNEQFF. The CDR3 DNA follows: TGCAGTGCTAGCCGACTAGCGGGAAACGGCAATGAGCAGTTCTTC.